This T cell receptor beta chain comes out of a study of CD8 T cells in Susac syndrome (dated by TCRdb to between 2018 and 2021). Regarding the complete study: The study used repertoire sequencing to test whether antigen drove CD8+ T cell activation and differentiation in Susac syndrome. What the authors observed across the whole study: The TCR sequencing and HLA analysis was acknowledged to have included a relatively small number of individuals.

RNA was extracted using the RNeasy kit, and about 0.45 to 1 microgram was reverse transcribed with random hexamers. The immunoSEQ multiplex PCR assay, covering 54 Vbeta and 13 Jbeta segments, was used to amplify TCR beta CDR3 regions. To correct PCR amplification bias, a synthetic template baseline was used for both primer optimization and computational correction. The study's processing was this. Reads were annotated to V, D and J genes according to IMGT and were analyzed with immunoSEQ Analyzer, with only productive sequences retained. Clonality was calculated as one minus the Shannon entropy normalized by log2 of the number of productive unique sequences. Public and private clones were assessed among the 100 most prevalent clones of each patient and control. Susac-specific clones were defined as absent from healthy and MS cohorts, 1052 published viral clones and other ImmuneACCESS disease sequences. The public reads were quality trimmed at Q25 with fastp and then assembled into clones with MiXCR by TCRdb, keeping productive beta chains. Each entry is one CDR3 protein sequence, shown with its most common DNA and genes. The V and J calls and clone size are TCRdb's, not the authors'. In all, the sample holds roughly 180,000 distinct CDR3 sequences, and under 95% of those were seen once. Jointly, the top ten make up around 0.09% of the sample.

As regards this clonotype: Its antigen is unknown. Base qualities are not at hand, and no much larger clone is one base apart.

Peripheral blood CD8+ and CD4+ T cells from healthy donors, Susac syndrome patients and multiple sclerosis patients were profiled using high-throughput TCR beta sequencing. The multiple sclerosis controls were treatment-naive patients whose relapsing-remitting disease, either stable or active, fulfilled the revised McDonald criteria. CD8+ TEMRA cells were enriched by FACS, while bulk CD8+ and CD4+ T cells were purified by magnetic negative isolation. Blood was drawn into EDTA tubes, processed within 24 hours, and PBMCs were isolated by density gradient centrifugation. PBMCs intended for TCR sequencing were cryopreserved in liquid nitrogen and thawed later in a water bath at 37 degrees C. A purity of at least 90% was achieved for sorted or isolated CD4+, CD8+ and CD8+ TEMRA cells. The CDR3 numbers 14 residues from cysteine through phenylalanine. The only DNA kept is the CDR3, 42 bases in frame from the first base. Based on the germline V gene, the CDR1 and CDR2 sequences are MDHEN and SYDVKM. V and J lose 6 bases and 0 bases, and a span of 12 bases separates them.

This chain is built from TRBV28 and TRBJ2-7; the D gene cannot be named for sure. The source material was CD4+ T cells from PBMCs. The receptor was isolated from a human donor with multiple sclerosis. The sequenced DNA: TGTGCCAGCAGCTTAGGTGCCCTCTCCTACGAGCAGTACTTC. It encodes CASSLGALSYEQYF.